Presented here are 21 T cell receptor beta chains from one specimen sequenced in a study of Graves' ophthalmopathy and Graves' hyperthyroidism (dated by TCRdb to 2016 to 2018). Sequencing relied on an Illumina HiSeq 2000. TCR beta CDR3 regions were amplified from RNA transcripts for repertoire sequencing. HTBI primers and the Qiagen OneStep RT-PCR kit were used in a first-round RT-PCR, which was followed by a second-round multiplex PCR, size selection and purification. The raw public reads went through TCRdb reprocessing: fastp at Q25, MiXCR clone calling, in-frame beta chains kept. Each entry is one CDR3 protein sequence, shown with its most common DNA and genes. For this sample there are approximately 480,000 distinct CDR3 sequences; approximately 15% appear just once. The top ten hold 8% to 10% of the sample. The source material was blood. Every receptor here comes from a woman in her twenties or thirties with Graves' ophthalmopathy. Donor details come from another sample of the same person, matched by shared clones.

This clonotype was recorded many times. The gene calls are TRBV20-1 and TRBJ1-3; 9 nucleotides agree with TRBD1. Germline values: CDR1 DFQATT, CDR2 SNEGSKA (reference sequence). This CDR3 spans 15 amino acids. Trimming removed 2 bases from V and 6 bases from J; junction bases left unmatched: 8. CDR3 DNA sequence: TGCAGTGCTAGATTTATGACAGGGGGTGAAAACACCATATATTTT. As protein: CSARFMTGGENTIYF.

This clonotype appeared many times. This chain links TRBV6-1 with TRBJ1-1; D unresolved. V was clipped by 1 base and J by 1 base, with 7 bases between them. Germline CDR1 is MNHNS and CDR2 is SASEGT. The CDR3 is made up of 14 amino acids. CDR3 DNA sequence: TGTGCCAGCAGTGAAGGGATGGAGAACACTGAAGCTTTCTTT. The encoded protein is CASSEGMENTEAFF.

There are many counts of this clonotype. This chain links TRBV6-5 with TRBJ1-6; 7 positions agree with TRBD1. The length of the CDR3 is 15 residues. V shed 0 bases and J 8 bases; nucleotides not matched to a gene: 4. The germline CDR1 and CDR2 sequences are MNHEY and SVGAGI. CDR3 in amino acids: CASSYSWDSYSPLHF. For the CDR3, the DNA is TGTGCCAGCAGTTACTCATGGGACAGCTATTCACCCCTCCACTTT.

This clonotype was observed at least ten times. The rearrangement joins TRBV29-1 to TRBJ2-7; 11 nucleotides line up with TRBD2. Germline values: CDR1 SQVTM, CDR2 ANQGSEA. Trimming removed 1 base from V and 7 bases from J; junction bases left unmatched: 3. This CDR3 has 13 amino acids. The DNA of the CDR3 is TGCAGCGTTGAAGGACTAGCGGGAAGGGAGCAGTACTTC. Residues: CSVEGLAGREQYF.

This clonotype was counted ten times or more. The V call is TRBV7-8, the J call TRBJ1-1; D is perhaps TRBD1 (6 bases). There are 15 residues in the CDR3. Between the trimmed V and J ends, which lost 1 base and 1 base, there was a span of 10 bases. Looked up from germline, CDR1 is SGHVS and CDR2 is FQNEAQ. The CDR3 nucleotides read TGTGCCAGCAGCTTAGTTGGACAGACGAACACTGAAGCTTTCTTT. This gives the protein CASSLVGQTNTEAFF.

The table lists this clonotype with many counts. The chain recombines TRBV30 with TRBJ1-1, with 9 bases lining up with TRBD1. The CDR3 sequence is 18 residues long. The germline V gene encodes CDR1 GTSNPN and CDR2 SVGIG (reference sequence). The V gene end was trimmed by 0 bases and the J gene end by 4 bases; junction bases not matched to a gene: 15. The CDR3 spells CAWSVSGTGKRMSTEAFF. The CDR3 DNA reads TGTGCCTGGAGTGTAAGTGGGACAGGGAAAAGGATGAGCACTGAAGCTTTCTTT. The entire variable domain, with the rest obtained from reference TRBV30 and TRBJ1-1, is as follows: SQTIHQWPATLVQPVGSPLSLECTVEGTSNPNLYWYRQAAGRGLQLLFYSVGIGQISSEVPQNLSASRPQDRQFILSSKKLLLSDSGFYLCAWSVSGTGKRMSTEAFFGQGTRLTVV.

This clonotype was picked up many times. The J gene is TRBJ2-7, the V gene TRBV6-1; D gene uncertain. Germline lookup yields CDR1 MNHNS and CDR2 SASEGT. Trimming removed 3 bases at V and 4 bases at J, with 1 base between. The CDR3 runs 10 residues. The CDR3 DNA sequence: TGTGCCAGCAGTGAGTACGAGCAGTACTTC. Protein: CASSEYEQYF.

This clonotype was counted many times. V and J are TRBV14 and TRBJ1-2; D remains ambiguous. The germline gives CDR1 SGHDN, CDR2 FVKESK. Between the trimmed V and J ends, which lost 3 bases and 4 bases, there was a span of 9 bases. This CDR3 region has 13 residues. The CDR3 DNA reads TGTGCCAGCAGCCATTGGGAAGGCTATGGCTACACCTTC. Its translation: CASSHWEGYGYTF. The whole variable domain, remainder taken from reference TRBV14 and TRBJ1-2, is EAGVTQFPSHSVIEKGQTVTLRCDPISGHDNLYWYRRVMGKEIKFLLHFVKESKQDESGMPNNRFLAERTGGTYSTLKVQPAELEDSGVYFCASSHWEGYGYTFGSGTRLTVV.

There are many counts of this clonotype. This chain uses TRBV2 with TRBJ1-5; possibly TRBD1 for D (6 bases). Germline CDR1 reads SNHLY; CDR2 reads FYNNEI. The CDR3 covers 13 residues. The V end lost 7 bases, the J end lost 5 bases, and 12 bases lay between the germline ends. CDR3 in amino acids: CASTGQRDQPQHF. The CDR3 nucleotides are TGTGCCAGCACTGGACAGAGGGATCAGCCCCAGCATTTT. The full variable domain, its missing parts supplied by reference TRBV2 and TRBJ1-5, is EPEVTQTPSHQVTQMGQEVILRCVPISNHLYFYWYRQILGQKVEFLVSFYNNEISEKSEIFDDQFSVERPDGSNFTLKIRSTKLEDSAMYFCASTGQRDQPQHFGDGTRLSIL.

This clonotype was counted many times. The gene calls are TRBV5-1 and TRBJ1-2; D is unresolved. The CDR3 totals 15 residues. With 2 bases removed from V and 2 bases from J, the gap between germline ends came to 13 bases. In germline, CDR1 is SGHRS, CDR2 YFSETQ. The CDR3 DNA sequence: TGCGCCAGCAGCTTTGCTCAGCCGAAGAACTATGGCTACACCTTC. Amino acid sequence: CASSFAQPKNYGYTF. Variable domain in full (rest from reference TRBV5-1 and TRBJ1-2): KAGVTQTPRYLIKTRGQQVTLSCSPISGHRSVSWYQQTPGQGLQFLFEYFSETQRNKGNFPGRFSGRQFSNSRSEMNVSTLELGDSALYLCASSFAQPKNYGYTFGSGTRLTVV.

This clonotype was observed many times. The chain links TRBV24-1 to TRBJ1-5; D not resolved. This CDR3 region has 14 residues. V lost 6 bases and J 0 bases, leaving 8 bases between the germline ends. From germline, CDR1 is KGHDR and CDR2 SFDVKD. Written as DNA, the CDR3 is TGTGCCACCAGTCTCGATAATAGCAATCAGCCCCAGCATTTT. Protein sequence: CATSLDNSNQPQHF.

This clonotype was seen many times. The chain carries TRBV11-2 and TRBJ1-6, with unresolved D. V was cut by 8 bases and J by 11 bases, with 16 bases left in between. Germline V gives CDR1 SGHAT, CDR2 FQNNGV. The CDR3 is 13 residues long. In nucleotides, the CDR3 is TGTGCCAGCCACTCAGGCGGGCGAGCACCCCTCCACTTT. It codes for CASHSGGRAPLHF.

The chain combines TRBV24-1 with TRBJ2-1; TRBD2 aligns across 11 bases. This CDR3 has 17 residues. Germline values: CDR1 KGHDR, CDR2 SFDVKD. Trimming at V came to 0 bases and at J to 5 bases, leaving 5 bases not matched to a gene. CDR3 bases: TGTGCCACCAGTGATTTGACTAGCGGGAGTGTAAACAATGAGCAGTTCTTC. Residues: CATSDLTSGSVNNEQFF.

This clonotype has just a few counts. The V call is TRBV5-1, the J call TRBJ2-5; TRBD1 or TRBD2 may be the D gene (5 bases each). CDR1 is SGHRS and CDR2 is YFSETQ in the germline V gene. This CDR3 is built from 16 residues. V dropped 5 bases and J dropped 2 bases, with 19 bases sitting between them. The CDR3 sequence: CASSIVYRDDQETQYF. The CDR3 coding sequence is TGCGCCAGCAGTATAGTCTATAGGGACGATCAAGAGACCCAGTACTTC.

This clonotype was recorded at least ten times. The V gene is TRBV24-1, the J gene TRBJ2-7, with D hard to call. Germline-derived CDR1 and CDR2 are KGHDR and SFDVKD. CDR3 length: 16 amino acids. Trimming stripped 4 bases from V and 7 bases from J, with 22 bases between. This CDR3 is CATSDLLTQDSVEQYF. DNA for the CDR3: TGTGCCACCAGTGACCTCCTGACCCAAGACTCGGTGGAGCAGTACTTC.

Many counts were recorded for this clonotype. The chain joins TRBV6-1 to TRBJ1-2; D might be TRBD1 (5 bases). Germline loops: CDR1 MNHNS, CDR2 SASEGT. The CDR3 covers 12 residues. Trimming shortened V by 6 bases and J by 10 bases, and 15 bases separated the two germline ends. The CDR3 DNA is TGTGCCAGCAGCCGCGGCAGGGAGGTCTACACCTTC. Translation: CASSRGREVYTF.

Ten or more counts support this clonotype. The rearrangement uses TRBV30 and TRBJ2-7; weak D call: TRBD1 (5 bases). V shed 0 bases and J shed 2 bases, with 11 bases lying between them. This CDR3 is 14 amino acids long. Germline assignment: CDR1 GTSNPN and CDR2 SVGIG (reference sequence). The chain's CDR3 is CAWSVPGRAYEQYF. For the CDR3, the DNA is TGTGCCTGGAGTGTACCCGGCAGGGCCTACGAGCAGTACTTC.

This clonotype occurred many times. The chain has TRBV11-3 and TRBJ2-5; perhaps TRBD1 as D (6 bases). Per germline, CDR1 SGHNT and CDR2 YENEEA. The CDR3 spans 15 residues. Trimming cost V 5 bases and J 4 bases, with 17 bases left between them. CDR3 region: CASSHPRGMRETQYF. Written as DNA, the CDR3 is TGTGCCAGCAGCCACCCCAGGGGTATGCGAGAGACCCAGTACTTC.

This clonotype showed up many times. The chain uses TRBV28 and TRBJ1-5, with a tentative D call TRBD1 (5 bases). Trimming left V 6 bases short and J 3 bases short, with 12 bases between. The CDR3 has 14 amino acids. CDR1 MDHEN and CDR2 SYDVKM come from the germline V gene. CDR3: CASRNRYHNQPQHF. The CDR3 coding sequence is TGTGCCAGCAGGAACAGGTACCACAATCAGCCCCAGCATTTT.

This clonotype has ten or more counts. The chain recombines TRBV6-5 with TRBJ1-1, with D hard to call. This CDR3 contains 13 residues. CDR1 MNHEY and CDR2 SVGAGI come from the germline V gene. Trimming shortened V by 5 bases and J by 7 bases, and 14 bases separated the two germline ends. The CDR3 DNA is TGTGCCAGCAGTCCTGGACCGCAATTTGAAGCTTTCTTT. Encoded protein: CASSPGPQFEAFF.

This clonotype turned up a few times. The chain combines TRBV25-1 with TRBJ1-3; 10 nucleotides match TRBD1. V dropped 4 bases and J dropped 8; count of bases not matched to a gene: 8. The CDR3 sequence is 15 residues long. Germline V gives CDR1 MGHDK, CDR2 SYGVNS. Here the CDR3 DNA reads TGTGCCAGCAGTGCTGGACAGGGGGTGTGGGACACCATATATTTT. Encoded protein: CASSAGQGVWDTIYF.